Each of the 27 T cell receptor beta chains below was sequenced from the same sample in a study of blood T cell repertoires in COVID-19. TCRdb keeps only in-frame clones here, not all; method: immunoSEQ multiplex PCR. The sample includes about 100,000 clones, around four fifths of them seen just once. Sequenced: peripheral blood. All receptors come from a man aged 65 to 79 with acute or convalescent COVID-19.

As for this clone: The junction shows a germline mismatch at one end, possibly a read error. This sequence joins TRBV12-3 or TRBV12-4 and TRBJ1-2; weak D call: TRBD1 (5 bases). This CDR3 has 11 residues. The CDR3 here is CASSFGAGCHF. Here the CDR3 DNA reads TGTGCCAGCAGTTTTGGGGCAGGGTGCCACTTC.

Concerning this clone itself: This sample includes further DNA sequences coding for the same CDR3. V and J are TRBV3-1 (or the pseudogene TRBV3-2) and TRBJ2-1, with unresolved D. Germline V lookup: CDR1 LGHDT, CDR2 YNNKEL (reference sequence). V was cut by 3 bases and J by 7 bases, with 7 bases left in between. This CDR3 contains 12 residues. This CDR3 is CASSQSVNEQFF. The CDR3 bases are TGTGCCAGCAGCCAGTCGGTTAATGAGCAGTTCTTC.

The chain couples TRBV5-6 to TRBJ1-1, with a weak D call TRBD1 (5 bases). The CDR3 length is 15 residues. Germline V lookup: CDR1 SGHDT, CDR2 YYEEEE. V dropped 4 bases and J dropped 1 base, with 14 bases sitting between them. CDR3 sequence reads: CASSPRGGRNTEAFF. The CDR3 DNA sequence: TGTGCCAGCAGCCCCCGTGGGGGGAGGAACACTGAAGCTTTCTTT.

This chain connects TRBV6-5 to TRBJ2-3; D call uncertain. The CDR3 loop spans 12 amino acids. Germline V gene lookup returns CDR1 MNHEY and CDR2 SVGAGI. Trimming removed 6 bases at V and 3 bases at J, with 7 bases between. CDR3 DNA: TGTGCCAGCAGGGGCAATACAGATACGCAGTATTTT. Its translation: CASRGNTDTQYF.

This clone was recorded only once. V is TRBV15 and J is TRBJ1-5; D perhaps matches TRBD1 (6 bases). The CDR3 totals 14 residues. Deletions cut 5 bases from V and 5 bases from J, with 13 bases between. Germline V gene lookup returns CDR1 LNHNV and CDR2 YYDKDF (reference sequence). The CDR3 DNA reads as TGTGCCACCAGCTTAACAGGGACCCATCAGCCCCAGCATTTT. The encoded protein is CATSLTGTHQPQHF.

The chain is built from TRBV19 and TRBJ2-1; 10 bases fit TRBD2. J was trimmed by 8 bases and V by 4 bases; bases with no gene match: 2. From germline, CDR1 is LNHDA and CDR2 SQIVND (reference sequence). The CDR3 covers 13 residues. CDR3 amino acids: CASSRAGGDEQFF. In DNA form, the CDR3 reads TGTGCCAGTAGTAGAGCGGGAGGGGATGAGCAGTTCTTC.

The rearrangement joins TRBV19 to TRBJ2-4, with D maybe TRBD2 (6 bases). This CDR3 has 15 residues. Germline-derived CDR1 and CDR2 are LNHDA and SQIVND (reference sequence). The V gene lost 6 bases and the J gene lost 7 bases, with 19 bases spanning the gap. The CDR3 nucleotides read TGTGCCAGTAGCTCAGTTTGGGGGGACGGCAACATTCAGTACTTC. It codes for CASSSVWGDGNIQYF.

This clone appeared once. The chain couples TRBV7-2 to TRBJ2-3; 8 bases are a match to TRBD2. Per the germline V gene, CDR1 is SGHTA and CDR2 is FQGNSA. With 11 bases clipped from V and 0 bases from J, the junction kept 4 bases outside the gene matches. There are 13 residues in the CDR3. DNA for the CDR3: TGTGCCGTCCGGGGGGGCAGCACAGATACGCAGTATTTT. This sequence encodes CAVRGGSTDTQYF.

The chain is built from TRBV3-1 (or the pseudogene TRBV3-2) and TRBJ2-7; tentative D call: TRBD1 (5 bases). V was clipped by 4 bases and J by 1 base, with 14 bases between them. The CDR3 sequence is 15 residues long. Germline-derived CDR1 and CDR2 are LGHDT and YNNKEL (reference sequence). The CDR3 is CASSPRGAPSYEQYF. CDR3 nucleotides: TGTGCCAGCAGCCCCCGTGGGGCCCCTTCCTACGAGCAGTACTTC.

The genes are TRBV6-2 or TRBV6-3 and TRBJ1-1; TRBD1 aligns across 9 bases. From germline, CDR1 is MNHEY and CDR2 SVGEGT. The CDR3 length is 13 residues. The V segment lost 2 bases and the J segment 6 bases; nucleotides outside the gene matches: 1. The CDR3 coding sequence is TGTGCCAGCAGTTACCGGACAGGGGCTGAAGCTTTCTTT. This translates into CASSYRTGAEAFF.

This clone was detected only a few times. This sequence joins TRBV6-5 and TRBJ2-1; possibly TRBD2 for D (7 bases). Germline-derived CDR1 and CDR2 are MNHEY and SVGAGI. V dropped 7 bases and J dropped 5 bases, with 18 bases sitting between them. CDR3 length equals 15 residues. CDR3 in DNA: TGTGCCAGCACGGAGGGGGGGGCCGGACACAATGAGCAGTTCTTC. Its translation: CASTEGGAGHNEQFF.

The CDR3 spells CASSWRTSGAADTQYF. The DNA for the CDR3 is TGCGCCAGCAGCTGGAGGACTAGCGGGGCCGCAGATACGCAGTATTTT. The chain uses TRBV5-1 and TRBJ2-3, with 12 positions matching TRBD2. V gave up 3 bases and J gave up 4 bases; unmatched junction bases: 6. The CDR3 runs to 16 residues. In germline, CDR1 is SGHRS, CDR2 YFSETQ.

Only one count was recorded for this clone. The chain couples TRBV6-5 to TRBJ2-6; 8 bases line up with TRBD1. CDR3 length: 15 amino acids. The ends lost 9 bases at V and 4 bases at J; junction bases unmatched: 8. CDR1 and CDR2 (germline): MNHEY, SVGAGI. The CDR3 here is CASSRQGPGANVLTF. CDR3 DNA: TGTGCCAGTAGCCGACAGGGGCCCGGGGCCAACGTCCTGACTTTC.

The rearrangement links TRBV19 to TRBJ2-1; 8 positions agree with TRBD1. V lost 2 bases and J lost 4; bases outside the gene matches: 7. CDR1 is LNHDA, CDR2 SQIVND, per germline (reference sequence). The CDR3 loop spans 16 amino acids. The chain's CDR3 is CASSINRQGAYNEQFF. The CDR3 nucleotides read TGTGCCAGTAGTATAAATCGCCAGGGGGCTTACAATGAGCAGTTCTTC.

CDR3 amino acids: CASSRGTDYGYTF. CDR3 nucleotide sequence: TGTGCCAGCAGCAGGGGGACAGACTATGGCTACACCTTC. The V gene is TRBV7-9, the J gene TRBJ1-2; TRBD1 matches at 7 bases. V lost 5 bases and J lost 3; bases outside the gene matches: 3. The CDR3 contains 13 residues. Germline loops: CDR1 SEHNR, CDR2 FQNEAQ (reference sequence).

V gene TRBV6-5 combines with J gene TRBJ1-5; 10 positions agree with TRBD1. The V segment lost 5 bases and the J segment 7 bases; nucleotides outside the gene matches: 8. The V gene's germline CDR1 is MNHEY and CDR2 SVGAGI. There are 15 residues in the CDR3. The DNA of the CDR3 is TGTGCCAGCAGTCCCTATGGACAGGGGGAACAGCCCCAGCATTTT. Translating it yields CASSPYGQGEQPQHF.

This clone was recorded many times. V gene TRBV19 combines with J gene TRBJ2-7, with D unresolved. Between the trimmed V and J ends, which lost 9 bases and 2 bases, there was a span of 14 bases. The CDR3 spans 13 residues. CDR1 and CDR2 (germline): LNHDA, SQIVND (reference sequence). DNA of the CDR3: TGTGCCAGCGCGGTAGGTTTCGCCTACGAGCAGTACTTC. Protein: CASAVGFAYEQYF.

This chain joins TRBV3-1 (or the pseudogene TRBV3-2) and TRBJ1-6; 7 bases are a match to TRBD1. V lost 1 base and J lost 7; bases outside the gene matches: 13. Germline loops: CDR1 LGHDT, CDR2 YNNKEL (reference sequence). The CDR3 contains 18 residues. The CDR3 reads CASSQGADAGTANSPLHF. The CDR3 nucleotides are TGTGCCAGCAGCCAAGGAGCAGACGCCGGGACAGCAAATTCACCCCTCCACTTT.

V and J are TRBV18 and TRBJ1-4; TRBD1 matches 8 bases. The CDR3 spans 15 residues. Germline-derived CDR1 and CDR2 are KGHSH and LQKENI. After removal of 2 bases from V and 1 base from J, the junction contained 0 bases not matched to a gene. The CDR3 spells CASSPDRGTNEKLFF. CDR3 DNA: TGTGCCAGCTCACCAGACAGGGGAACTAATGAAAAACTGTTTTTT. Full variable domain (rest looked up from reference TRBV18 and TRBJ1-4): NAGVMQNPRHLVRRRGQEARLRCSPMKGHSHVYWYRQLPEEGLKFMVYLQKENIIDESGMPKERFSAEFPKEGPSILRIQQVVRGDSAAYFCASSPDRGTNEKLFFGSGTQLSVL.

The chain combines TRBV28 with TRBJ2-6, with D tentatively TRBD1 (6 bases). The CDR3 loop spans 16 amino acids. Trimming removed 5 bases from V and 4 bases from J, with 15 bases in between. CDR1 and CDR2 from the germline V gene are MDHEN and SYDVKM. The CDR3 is CASSRNRAKGANVLTF. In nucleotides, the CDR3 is TGTGCCAGCAGTCGAAACAGGGCGAAAGGGGCCAACGTCCTGACTTTC. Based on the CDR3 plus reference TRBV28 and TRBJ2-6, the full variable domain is DVKVTQSSRYLVKRTGEKVFLECVQDMDHENMFWYRQDPGLGLRLIYFSYDVKMKEKGDIPEGYSVSREKKERFSLILESASTNQTSMYLCASSRNRAKGANVLTFGAGSRLTVL.

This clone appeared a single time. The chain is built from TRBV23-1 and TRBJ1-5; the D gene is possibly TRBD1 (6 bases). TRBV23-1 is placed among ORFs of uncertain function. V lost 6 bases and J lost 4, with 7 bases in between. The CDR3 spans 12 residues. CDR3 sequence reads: CASRGANQPQHF. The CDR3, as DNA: TGCGCCAGCAGGGGGGCGAATCAGCCCCAGCATTTT.

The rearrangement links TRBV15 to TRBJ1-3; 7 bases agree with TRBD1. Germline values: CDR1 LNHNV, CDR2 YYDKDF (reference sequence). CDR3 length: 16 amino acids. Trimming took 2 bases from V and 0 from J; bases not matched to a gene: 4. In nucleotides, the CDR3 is TGTGCCACCAGCAGACCGACAGGGCACTCTGGAAACACCATATATTTT. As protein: CATSRPTGHSGNTIYF.

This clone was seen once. The CDR3 reads CASSSGQGGTYGYTF. CDR3 DNA: TGCGCCAGCAGTTCCGGACAGGGAGGTACCTATGGCTACACCTTC. The J gene is TRBJ1-2, the V gene TRBV5-1; 8 nucleotides agree with TRBD1. The trim removed 5 bases at V and 4 bases at J, leaving 10 bases unmatched. Germline CDR1 and CDR2: SGHRS and YFSETQ. This CDR3 has 15 residues.

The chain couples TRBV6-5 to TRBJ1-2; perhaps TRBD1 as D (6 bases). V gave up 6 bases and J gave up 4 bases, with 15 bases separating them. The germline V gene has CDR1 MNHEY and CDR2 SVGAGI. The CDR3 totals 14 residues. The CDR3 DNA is TGTGCCAGCAGCGATCTGGGGGGGCCCTATGGCTACACCTTC. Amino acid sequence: CASSDLGGPYGYTF.

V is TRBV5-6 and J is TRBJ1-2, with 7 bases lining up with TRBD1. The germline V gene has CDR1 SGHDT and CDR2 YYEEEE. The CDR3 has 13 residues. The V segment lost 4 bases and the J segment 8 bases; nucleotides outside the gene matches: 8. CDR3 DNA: TGTGCCAGCAGCGGTGACAGGGCATGGGGCTACACCTTC. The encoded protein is CASSGDRAWGYTF.

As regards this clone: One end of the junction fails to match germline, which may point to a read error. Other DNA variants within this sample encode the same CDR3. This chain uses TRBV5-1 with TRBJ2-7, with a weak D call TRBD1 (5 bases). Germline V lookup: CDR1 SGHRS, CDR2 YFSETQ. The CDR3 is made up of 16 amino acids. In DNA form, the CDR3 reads TGCGCCAGCAGCTTACGACAGATGGGTCTGACTTACGAGCAATACTTC. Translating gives CASSLRQMGLTYEQYF.

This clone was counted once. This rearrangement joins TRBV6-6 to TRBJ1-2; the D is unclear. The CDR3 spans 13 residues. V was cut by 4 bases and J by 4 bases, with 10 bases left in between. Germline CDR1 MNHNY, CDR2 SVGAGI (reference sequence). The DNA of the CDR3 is TGTGCCAGCAGTTTTGAGGGCAGCTATGGCTACACCTTC. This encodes CASSFEGSYGYTF.